This TCR beta chain was obtained from a study of identical twins. This CDR3 spans 15 amino acids. After removal of 7 bases from V and 1 base from J, the junction contained 7 bases not matched to a gene. Per germline, CDR1 MNHNS and CDR2 SASEGT. TCRdb processed the 5' RACE reads anew with MiXCR; each CDR3 protein has one entry. The profile shows approximately 700,000 distinct CDR3 sequences, 5.5% to 6.5% of them singletons. The TCR was taken from a man aged 18-30 years in good health. Sequencing input: naive T cells sorted from blood. V and J are TRBV6-1 and TRBJ2-1, with 7 bases fitting TRBD2. The CDR3: CASKAAGESYNEQFF. The CDR3 DNA is TGTGCCAGCAAGGCGGCGGGAGAGTCCTACAATGAGCAGTTCTTC.